The 5 T cell receptor beta chains below come from one sample, sequenced in a study of memory B cells and T cells in multiple sclerosis. Sequencing used immunoSEQ multiplex PCR; TCRdb keeps in-frame clones, though not all of them. The sample shows fewer than 8,000 clones, 58% of them seen only once. The sequencing sample was made of memory (CD45RO+) CD8+ T cells from blood. These receptors originate from a human donor with multiple sclerosis.

V gene TRBV2 combines with J gene TRBJ2-7; no clear D gene. Germline V gene data show CDR1 as SNHLY and CDR2 as FYNNEI. Trimming cost V 7 bases and J 1 base, with 8 bases left between them. CDR3 length equals 12 residues. The chain's CDR3 is CASTQVSYEQYF. The CDR3 DNA reads as TGTGCCAGCACCCAGGTTTCCTACGAGCAGTACTTC. The full variable domain, in which reference TRBV2 and TRBJ2-7 provide the parts outside the CDR3, is EPEVTQTPSHQVTQMGQEVILRCVPISNHLYFYWYRQILGQKVEFLVSFYNNEISEKSEIFDDQFSVERPDGSNFTLKIRSTKLEDSAMYFCASTQVSYEQYFGPGTRLTVT.

The V call is TRBV10-3, the J call TRBJ2-3; 10 bases are shared with TRBD2. V gave up 4 bases and J gave up 3 bases; unmatched junction bases: 7. CDR3 length equals 16 residues. CDR1 is ENHRY and CDR2 is SYGVKD in the germline V gene. The CDR3 is CAISGASGSSTDTQYF. The CDR3, as DNA: TGTGCCATCAGTGGGGCTAGCGGGAGTTCAACAGATACGCAGTATTTT.

The chain uses TRBV27 and TRBJ2-3; 7 bases are a match to TRBD1. J gave up 2 bases and V 6 bases, and 11 bases lay outside the gene matches. CDR1 and CDR2 (germline): MNHEY, SMNVEV (reference sequence). CDR3 length: 16 residues. In DNA, the CDR3 is TGTGCCAGCAGCCCGATCGGGACAGCCAACACAGATACGCAGTATTTT. Its translation: CASSPIGTANTDTQYF.

The sample holds a few counts of this clone. The chain links TRBV27 to TRBJ1-3; 10 positions match TRBD1. Trimming at V came to 4 bases and at J to 13 bases, leaving 7 bases not matched to a gene. The V gene's germline CDR1 is MNHEY and CDR2 SMNVEV (reference sequence). The CDR3 contains 13 residues. The chain's CDR3 is CASSYRDRGSIYF. The CDR3 coding sequence is TGTGCCAGCAGTTACCGGGACAGGGGTTCGATATATTTT.

This clone is deemed medium-sized. This chain uses TRBV28 with TRBJ1-4; TRBD1 aligns across 9 bases. Unmatched junction bases numbered 11, after V lost 5 bases and J lost 7 bases. Germline CDR1 and CDR2: MDHEN and SYDVKM. The CDR3 is 16 amino acids. The CDR3 sequence: CASSAPHRGRAEKLFF. The CDR3 coding sequence is TGTGCCAGCAGTGCCCCTCACAGGGGGCGTGCTGAAAAACTGTTTTTT.